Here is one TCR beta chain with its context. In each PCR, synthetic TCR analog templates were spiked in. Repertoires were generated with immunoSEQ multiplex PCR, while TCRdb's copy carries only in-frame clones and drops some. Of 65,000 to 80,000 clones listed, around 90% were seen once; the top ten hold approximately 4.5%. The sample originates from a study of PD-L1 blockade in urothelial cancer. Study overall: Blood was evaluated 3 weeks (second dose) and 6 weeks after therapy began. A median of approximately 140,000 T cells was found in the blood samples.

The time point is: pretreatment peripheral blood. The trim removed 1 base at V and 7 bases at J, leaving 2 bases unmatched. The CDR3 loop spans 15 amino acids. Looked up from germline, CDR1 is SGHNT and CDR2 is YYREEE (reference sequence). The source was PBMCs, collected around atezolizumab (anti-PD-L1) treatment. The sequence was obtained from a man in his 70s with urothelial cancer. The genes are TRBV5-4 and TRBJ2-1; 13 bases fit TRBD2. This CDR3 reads CASSLMTSGGNEQFF. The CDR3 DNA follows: TGTGCCAGCAGCTTGATGACTAGCGGGGGGAATGAGCAGTTCTTC.